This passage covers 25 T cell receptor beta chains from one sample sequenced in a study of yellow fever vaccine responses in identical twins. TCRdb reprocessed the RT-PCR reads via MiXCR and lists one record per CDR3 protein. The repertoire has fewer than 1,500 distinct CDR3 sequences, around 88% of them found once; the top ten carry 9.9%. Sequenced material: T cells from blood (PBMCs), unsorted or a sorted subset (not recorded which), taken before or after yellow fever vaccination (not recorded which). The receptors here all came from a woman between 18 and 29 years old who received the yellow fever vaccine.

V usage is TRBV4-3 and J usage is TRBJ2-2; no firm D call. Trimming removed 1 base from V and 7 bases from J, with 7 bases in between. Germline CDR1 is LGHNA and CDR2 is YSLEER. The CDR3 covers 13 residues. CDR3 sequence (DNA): TGCGCCAGCAGCCAAGTAGCCGGCGGGGAGCTGTTTTTT. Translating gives CASSQVAGGELFF.

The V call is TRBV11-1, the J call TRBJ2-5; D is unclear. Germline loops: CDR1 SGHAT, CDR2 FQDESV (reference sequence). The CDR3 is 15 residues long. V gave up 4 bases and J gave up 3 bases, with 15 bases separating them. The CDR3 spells CASSSKGRWEETQYF. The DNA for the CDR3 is TGTGCCAGCAGCTCGAAGGGCAGATGGGAAGAGACCCAGTACTTC.

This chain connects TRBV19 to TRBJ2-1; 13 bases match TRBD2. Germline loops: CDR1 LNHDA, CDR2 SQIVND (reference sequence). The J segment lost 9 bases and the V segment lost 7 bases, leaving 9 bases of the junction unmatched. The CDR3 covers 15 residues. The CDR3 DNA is TGTGCCAGTACGTGGACTAGCGGGGGTACCCGTGAGCAGTTCTTC. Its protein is CASTWTSGGTREQFF.

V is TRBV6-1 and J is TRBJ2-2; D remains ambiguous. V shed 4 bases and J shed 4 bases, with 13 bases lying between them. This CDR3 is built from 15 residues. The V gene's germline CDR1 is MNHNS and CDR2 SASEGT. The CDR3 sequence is CASSVVASTTGELFF. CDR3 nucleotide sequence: TGTGCCAGCAGTGTTGTAGCATCTACCACCGGGGAGCTGTTTTTT.

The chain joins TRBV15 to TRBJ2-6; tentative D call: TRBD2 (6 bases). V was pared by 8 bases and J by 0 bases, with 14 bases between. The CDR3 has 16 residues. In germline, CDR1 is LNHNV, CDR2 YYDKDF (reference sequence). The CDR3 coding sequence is TGTGCCACCGGGGGGTCGGACTTCTCTGGGGCCAACGTCCTGACTTTC. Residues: CATGGSDFSGANVLTF.

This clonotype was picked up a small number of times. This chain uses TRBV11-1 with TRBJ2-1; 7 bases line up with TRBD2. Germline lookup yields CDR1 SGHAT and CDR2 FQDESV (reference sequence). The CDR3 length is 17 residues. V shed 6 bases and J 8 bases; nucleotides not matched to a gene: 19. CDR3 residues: CASSQTSGTTLLDEQFF. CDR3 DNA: TGTGCCAGCAGTCAGACGAGCGGGACCACTCTCTTGGATGAGCAGTTCTTC.

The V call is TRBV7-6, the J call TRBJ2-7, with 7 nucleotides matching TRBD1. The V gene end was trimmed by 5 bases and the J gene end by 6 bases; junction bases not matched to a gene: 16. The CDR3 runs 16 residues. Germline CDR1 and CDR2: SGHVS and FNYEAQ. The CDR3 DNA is TGTGCCAGCAGCGATACAAAAGGGGACAGCTTCGGCGAGCAGTACTTC. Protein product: CASSDTKGDSFGEQYF.

The CDR3 sequence: CASSQLAGENTGELFF. Here the CDR3 DNA reads TGTGCCAGCAGCCAATTAGCGGGCGAGAACACCGGGGAGCTGTTTTTT. The chain uses TRBV4-2 and TRBJ2-2; TRBD2 agrees at 7 bases. J lost 1 base, V lost 2 bases, and 4 bases had no gene match. The CDR3 length is 16 residues. From germline, CDR1 is LGHNA and CDR2 YNFKEQ.

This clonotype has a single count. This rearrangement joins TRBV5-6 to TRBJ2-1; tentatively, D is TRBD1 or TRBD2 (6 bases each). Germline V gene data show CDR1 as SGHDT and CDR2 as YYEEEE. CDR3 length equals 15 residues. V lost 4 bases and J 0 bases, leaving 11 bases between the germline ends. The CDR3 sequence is CASSRGVRSYNEQFF. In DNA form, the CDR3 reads TGTGCCAGCAGCAGGGGGGTCCGCTCCTACAATGAGCAGTTCTTC.

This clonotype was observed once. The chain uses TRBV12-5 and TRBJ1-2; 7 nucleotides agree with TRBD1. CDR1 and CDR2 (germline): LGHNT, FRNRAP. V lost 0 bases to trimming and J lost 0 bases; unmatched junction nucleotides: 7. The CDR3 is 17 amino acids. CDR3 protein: CASGLVVNRGANYGYTF. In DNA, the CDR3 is TGTGCTAGTGGTTTGGTCGTCAACAGGGGAGCTAACTATGGCTACACCTTC.

CDR3: CATSRVLGLQETQYF. The DNA of the CDR3 is TGTGCCACCAGCAGAGTGTTGGGGCTCCAAGAGACCCAGTACTTC. V is TRBV15 and J is TRBJ2-5, with TRBD1 as a possible D gene (5 bases). The CDR3 contains 15 residues. CDR1 is LNHNV and CDR2 is YYDKDF in the germline V gene (reference sequence). Trimming stripped 1 base from V and 1 base from J, with 10 bases between.

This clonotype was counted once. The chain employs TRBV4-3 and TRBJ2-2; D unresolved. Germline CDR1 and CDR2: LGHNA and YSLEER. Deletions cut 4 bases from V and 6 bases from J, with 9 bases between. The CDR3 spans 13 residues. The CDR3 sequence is CASSRPAPGELFF. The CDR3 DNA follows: TGCGCCAGCAGCCGCCCCGCCCCCGGGGAGCTGTTTTTT.

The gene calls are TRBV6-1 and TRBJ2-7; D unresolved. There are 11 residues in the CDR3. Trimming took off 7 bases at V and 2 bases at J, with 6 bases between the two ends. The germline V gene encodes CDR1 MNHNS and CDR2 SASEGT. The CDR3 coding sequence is TGTGCCAGCAAATACACCTACGAGCAGTACTTC. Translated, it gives CASKYTYEQYF.

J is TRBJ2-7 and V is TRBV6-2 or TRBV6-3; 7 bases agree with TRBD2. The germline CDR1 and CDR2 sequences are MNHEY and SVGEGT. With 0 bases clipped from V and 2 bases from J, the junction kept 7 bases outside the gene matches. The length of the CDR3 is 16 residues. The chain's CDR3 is CASSYSGTTIAYEQYF. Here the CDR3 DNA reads TGTGCCAGCAGTTACTCAGGGACTACGATAGCCTACGAGCAGTACTTC.

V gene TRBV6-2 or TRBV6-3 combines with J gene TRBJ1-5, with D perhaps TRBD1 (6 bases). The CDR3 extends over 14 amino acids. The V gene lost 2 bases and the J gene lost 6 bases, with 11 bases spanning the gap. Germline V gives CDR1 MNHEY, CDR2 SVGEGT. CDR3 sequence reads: CASSYRTEGQPQHF. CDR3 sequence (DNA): TGTGCCAGCAGTTACCGGACAGAAGGTCAGCCCCAGCATTTT.

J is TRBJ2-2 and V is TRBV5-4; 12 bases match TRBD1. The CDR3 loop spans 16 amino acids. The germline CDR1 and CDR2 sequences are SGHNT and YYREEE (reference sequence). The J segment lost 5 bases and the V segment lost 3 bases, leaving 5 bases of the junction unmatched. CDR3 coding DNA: TGTGCCAGCAGCTCCGGGACAGGGGGCAGGACCGGGGAGCTGTTTTTT. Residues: CASSSGTGGRTGELFF.

CDR3 sequence: CSVRQEGSGNTIYF. The CDR3 bases are TGCAGCGTGCGGCAGGAGGGCTCTGGAAACACCATATATTTT. V and J are TRBV29-1 and TRBJ1-3; no definite D call. In germline, CDR1 is SQVTM, CDR2 ANQGSEA. The ends were cut back, 6 bases at V and 0 bases at J, with 12 bases in the middle. This CDR3 has 14 residues.

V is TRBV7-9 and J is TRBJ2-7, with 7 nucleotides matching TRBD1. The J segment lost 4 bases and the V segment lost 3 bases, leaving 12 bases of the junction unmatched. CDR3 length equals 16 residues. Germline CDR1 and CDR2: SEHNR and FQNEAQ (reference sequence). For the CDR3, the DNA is TGTGCCAGCAGCTTGAAAGGGGACAGCCTACCATACGAGCAGTACTTC. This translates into CASSLKGDSLPYEQYF.

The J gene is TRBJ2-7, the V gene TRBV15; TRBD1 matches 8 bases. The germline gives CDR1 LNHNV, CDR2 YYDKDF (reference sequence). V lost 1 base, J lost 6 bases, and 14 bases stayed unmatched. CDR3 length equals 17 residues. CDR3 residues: CATSRAARGTGVVEQYF. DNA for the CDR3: TGTGCCACCAGCAGAGCCGCGAGGGGGACAGGAGTTGTCGAGCAGTACTTC.

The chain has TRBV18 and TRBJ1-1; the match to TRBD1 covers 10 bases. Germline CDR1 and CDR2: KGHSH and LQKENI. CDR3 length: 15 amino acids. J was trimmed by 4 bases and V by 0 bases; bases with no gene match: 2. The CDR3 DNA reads TGTGCCAGCTCACCACCCCGGACAGGGGGCACTGAAGCTTTCTTT. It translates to CASSPPRTGGTEAFF.

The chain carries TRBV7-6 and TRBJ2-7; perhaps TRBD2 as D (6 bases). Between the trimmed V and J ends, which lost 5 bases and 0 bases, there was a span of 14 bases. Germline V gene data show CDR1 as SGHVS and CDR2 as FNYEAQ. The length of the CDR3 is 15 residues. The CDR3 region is CASSRGVPSSYEQYF. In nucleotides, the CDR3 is TGTGCCAGCAGCCGCGGGGTCCCGAGCTCCTACGAGCAGTACTTC.

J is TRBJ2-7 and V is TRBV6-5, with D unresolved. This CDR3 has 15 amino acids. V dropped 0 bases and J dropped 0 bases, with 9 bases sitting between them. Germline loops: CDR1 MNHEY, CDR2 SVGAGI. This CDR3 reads CASSYSGRSSYEQYF. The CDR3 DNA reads TGTGCCAGCAGTTACTCGGGCAGGAGCTCCTACGAGCAGTACTTC.

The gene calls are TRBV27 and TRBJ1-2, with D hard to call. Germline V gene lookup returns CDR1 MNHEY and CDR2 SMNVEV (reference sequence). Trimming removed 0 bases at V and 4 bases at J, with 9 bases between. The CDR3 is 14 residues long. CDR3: CASSLSAAVYGYTF. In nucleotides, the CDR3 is TGTGCCAGCAGTTTATCGGCGGCAGTCTATGGCTACACCTTC.

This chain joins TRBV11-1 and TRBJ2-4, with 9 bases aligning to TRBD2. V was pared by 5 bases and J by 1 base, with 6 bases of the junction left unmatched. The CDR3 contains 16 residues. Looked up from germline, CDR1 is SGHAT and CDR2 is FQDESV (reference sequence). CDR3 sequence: CASSRGLAWAKNIQYF. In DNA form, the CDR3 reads TGTGCCAGCAGCCGAGGACTAGCGTGGGCCAAAAACATTCAGTACTTC.

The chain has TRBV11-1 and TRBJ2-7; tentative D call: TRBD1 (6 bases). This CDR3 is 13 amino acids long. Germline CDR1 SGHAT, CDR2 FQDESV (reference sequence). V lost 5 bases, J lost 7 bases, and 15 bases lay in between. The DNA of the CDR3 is TGTGCCAGCAGCCAGAACTGGGGGCGAGAGCAGTACTTC. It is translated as CASSQNWGREQYF.